This entry describes one TCR beta chain. Antigen: not known. The data are from a study of blood T cells in healthy people across ages. Overall study results and limits: The study regarded diversity estimates from one million T cells as underestimates. The study found TCR beta diversity correlated strongly with naive T cell percentage.

The CDR3 is 14 amino acids. The V end lost 3 bases, the J end lost 0 bases, and 9 bases lay between the germline ends. The germline V gene has CDR1 DFQATT and CDR2 SNEGSKA (reference sequence). Each sample provided at least 5 micrograms of extracted total RNA. Primers used in a second PCR of roughly 6 to 11 cycles were a sample-barcoded 5' primer and a J-beta primer mix. Tags on each cDNA molecule came from a template-switch adaptor with 12 random nucleotides. A single record per CDR3 protein comes from TCRdb applying MiXCR to the 5' RACE reads. The top ten clones hold 28% of a sample with just over 800,000 distinct CDR3 sequences, under 80% of them seen once.

V gene TRBV20-1 combines with J gene TRBJ1-5; D is undetermined. This clonotype was obtained from a man younger than 45 in good health. The sample taken for sequencing was blood. The CDR3 sequence is CSARKGNSNQPQHF. The CDR3 region has the DNA TGCAGTGCTAGGAAAGGGAATAGCAATCAGCCCCAGCATTTT.